Listed below are T cell receptor beta chains from one sample, sequenced in a study of CD8+CD57+ T cells in acquired aplastic anemia. MiXCR, applied by TCRdb to the reads, yields one record per CDR3 protein. The table records some 180,000 distinct CDR3 sequences, 40% to 50% of them present only once. Sequenced input: sorted CD4+, CD8+, or CD8+CD57+ T cells (not recorded which) from PBMCs. The receptors were gathered from a human donor in good health. Both conserved end residues are trimmed from each CDR3.

j_gene	v_gene	CDR3aa
TRBJ2-3	TRBV7-2	ASSVGQSTQY
TRBJ2-2	TRBV7-2	ASRHGTPNTGELF
TRBJ2-7	TRBV2	ASRDRGLDEQY
TRBJ1-3	TRBV6-2/TRBV6-3	ASSQNSFSGSTIY
TRBJ1-1	TRBV20-1	SAPPPGMSEAF
TRBJ1-2	TRBV24-1	ATSEGGSFYGYT
TRBJ1-5	TRBV10-3	AISESTSGFVKPQH
TRBJ2-7	TRBV27	APGGRLPYEQY
TRBJ1-2	TRBV2	ASSDGRAYGYT
TRBJ1-5	TRBV7-6	ASSFVRGNQPQH
TRBJ2-3	TRBV5-1	ASGLAAPTDTQY
TRBJ2-5	TRBV24-1	ATSVLGQGAGRETQY
TRBJ2-3	TRBV7-6	ASSLGATSGVEDTQY
TRBJ1-4	TRBV18	ASSPWTGANEKLF
TRBJ2-1	TRBV10-3	AIGGGGNEQF
TRBJ1-2	TRBV7-2	ASSPSRNSLYGYT
TRBJ2-2	TRBV15	ATRIRQSTGELF
TRBJ1-6	TRBV6-1	ASQQGDNSPLH
TRBJ1-2	TRBV29-1	SVHDTGRKNYGYT
TRBJ2-5	TRBV4-3	ASSQVGTRSRQVQETQY
TRBJ2-6	TRBV19	ASTLSGRVFGANVLT
TRBJ2-7	TRBV5-6	ASSLGRYEQY
TRBJ1-5	TRBV7-2	ASSLVRDSNQPQH
TRBJ1-1	TRBV25-1	ASSESLNTEAF
TRBJ2-1	TRBV20-1	SARARYNEQF
TRBJ1-1	TRBV10-3	AISAWDGTAKFEAF
TRBJ2-7	TRBV20-1	SARAGTYEQY
TRBJ2-1	TRBV4-1	ASSQDIAGTSGDNEQF
TRBJ2-3	TRBV29-1	SVEALTGFGTDTQY
TRBJ1-4	TRBV12-3/TRBV12-4	ASSRTGTDFSGKLF
TRBJ2-7	TRBV20-1	SASLPGNTYEQY
TRBJ1-2	TRBV12-3/TRBV12-4	ASSPGTDYGYT
TRBJ1-2	TRBV9	ASSVAGRPYGYT
TRBJ2-7	TRBV6-1	ASSRPKLAGVSEQY
TRBJ1-6	TRBV29-1	SVAWDGSPLH
TRBJ1-5	TRBV6-5	ASSYSAFRLEPQH
TRBJ2-5	TRBV24-1	ATSDDTGGRKTQY
TRBJ2-1	TRBV20-1	SAATSGRSYNEQF
TRBJ1-1	TRBV24-1	ATSKGQGITEAF
TRBJ2-1	TRBV29-1	SLRESSYNEQF
TRBJ2-7	TRBV7-8	ASSPGTGNSYEQY
TRBJ2-7	TRBV15	ATSRGVGRSPDEQY
TRBJ2-5	TRBV19	ASRVAGLETQY
TRBJ1-2	TRBV20-1	SGTDANYGYT
TRBJ2-3	TRBV5-1	ASSVAPGDTQY
TRBJ1-2	TRBV19	ASSQGSWYGYT
TRBJ1-1	TRBV15	ATSSYQGTVSTEAF
TRBJ1-5	TRBV20-1	SAEDGVAQH
TRBJ1-6	TRBV20-1	SALRTDGYNSPLH
TRBJ2-7	TRBV2	AVPTGLKGSYEQY
TRBJ2-2	TRBV29-1	SVRTAPGELF
TRBJ1-4	TRBV2	ASSFSAKEKLF
TRBJ1-3	TRBV25-1	ASRGTGSSGNTIY
TRBJ1-5	TRBV7-2	ASSPGIHQPQH